The 13 T cell receptor beta chains presented below share a single source sample, sequenced in a study of blood T cells in healthy people across ages. Alongside a J-beta primer mix, a sample-barcoded 5' primer served in a second PCR lasting about 7 to 12 cycles. TCRdb re-called the 5' RACE reads through MiXCR, storing one row per CDR3 protein. The data show about 1,600,000 distinct CDR3 sequences, approximately 42% seen once. Sequencing used blood. Receptors were obtained from a young woman in good health.

This clonotype was observed a handful of times. The V gene is TRBV4-1, the J gene TRBJ2-2; D not certain. CDR3 length: 15 residues. V was clipped by 4 bases and J by 1 base, with 10 bases between them. Per germline, CDR1 MGHRA and CDR2 YSYEKL. CDR3 amino acids: CASSRRPKNTGELFF. In DNA form, the CDR3 reads TGCGCCAGCAGCCGGCGACCCAAGAACACCGGGGAGCTGTTTTTT.

The sample holds a few counts of this clonotype. The genes are TRBV6-6 and TRBJ1-5; no clear D. The CDR3 loop spans 13 amino acids. Germline values: CDR1 MNHNY, CDR2 SVGAGI (reference sequence). Trimming stripped 9 bases from V and 2 bases from J, with 11 bases between. The CDR3 reads CASVYMGNQPQHF. The CDR3 DNA is TGTGCCAGTGTGTATATGGGCAATCAGCCCCAGCATTTT.

This clonotype has at least ten counts. The rearrangement links TRBV10-3 to TRBJ2-7, with 13 bases identical to TRBD2. Per germline, CDR1 ENHRY and CDR2 SYGVKD. The ends lost 8 bases at V and 5 bases at J; junction bases unmatched: 3. The CDR3 runs 13 residues. Here the CDR3 reads CAIWTSGSHEQYF. For the CDR3, the DNA is TGTGCCATCTGGACTAGCGGGAGCCACGAGCAGTACTTC.

Of note for this clonotype: An end of the junction differs from the germline gene, which may be a read error. This chain connects TRBV15 to TRBJ2-1; TRBD2 agrees at 7 bases. The CDR3 is 15 amino acids. Germline V gene sequence: CDR1 LNHNV, CDR2 YYDKDF (reference sequence). CDR3 coding DNA: TGTGTCACCAGCAGAGAAGGGACTACCTACAATGAGCAGTTCTTC. Amino acid sequence: CVTSREGTTYNEQFF.

The CDR3: CASSVFDRDQETQYF. CDR3 coding DNA: TGCGCCAGCAGCGTCTTCGACAGGGACCAAGAGACCCAGTACTTC. The chain uses TRBV5-1 and TRBJ2-5, with 7 bases aligning to TRBD1. The CDR3 totals 15 residues. The V gene end was trimmed by 4 bases and the J gene end by 0 bases; junction bases not matched to a gene: 6. Germline V CDR1 and CDR2: SGHRS, YFSETQ.

This clonotype was counted between two and nine times. V usage is TRBV3-1 and J usage is TRBJ1-5; D gene unclear. Germline CDR1 and CDR2: LGHDT and YNNKEL (reference sequence). CDR3 size: 15 residues. V was clipped by 1 base and J by 4 bases, with 11 bases between them. CDR3 sequence (DNA): TGTGCCAGCAGCCAAGTAGCCGGGGTAAATCAGCCCCAGCATTTT. Translation gives CASSQVAGVNQPQHF.

The table lists this clonotype with a few counts. The rearrangement uses TRBV12-3 or TRBV12-4 and TRBJ2-1, with no clear D. The CDR3 consists of 16 residues. V was clipped by 2 bases and J by 7 bases, with 18 bases between them. This chain's CDR3 is CASSLRARPPSNEQFF. The CDR3 DNA follows: TGTGCCAGCAGTTTAAGGGCACGGCCCCCGAGTAATGAGCAGTTCTTC.

This clonotype occurred once. This chain joins TRBV5-1 and TRBJ1-1, with no clear D. The V and J ends lost 0 bases and 0 bases respectively, with 9 bases between them. CDR1 is SGHRS, CDR2 YFSETQ, per germline. CDR3 size: 15 residues. For the CDR3, the DNA is TGCGCCAGCAGCTTGGCCGAAAGGGTGAACACTGAAGCTTTCTTT. This gives the protein CASSLAERVNTEAFF.

This clonotype was observed a handful of times. The V call is TRBV27, the J call TRBJ1-1, with D tentatively TRBD1 (6 bases). CDR1 and CDR2 from the germline V gene are MNHEY and SMNVEV (reference sequence). V lost 8 bases, J lost 3 bases, and 16 bases lay in between. The CDR3 runs 14 residues. The CDR3 region has the DNA TGTGCCAGCTTCCCTACAGGGTTCCACACTGAAGCTTTCTTT. Protein product: CASFPTGFHTEAFF.

The chain uses TRBV29-1 and TRBJ2-3; D is undetermined. The CDR3 is 15 amino acids. The V and J ends lost 0 bases and 5 bases respectively, with 15 bases between them. Germline CDR1 reads SQVTM; CDR2 reads ANQGSEA. The CDR3 DNA follows: TGCAGCGTTGAAGACTTATACCTAGTCAGAGATACGCAGTATTTT. Translating it yields CSVEDLYLVRDTQYF.

In this sample, this clonotype turned up a few times. This chain uses TRBV5-1 with TRBJ2-5, with 13 positions matching TRBD2. V shed 2 bases and J 1 base; nucleotides not matched to a gene: 8. Looked up from germline, CDR1 is SGHRS and CDR2 is YFSETQ. CDR3 length: 18 amino acids. This CDR3 is CASSFPRTSGGPQETQYF. DNA for the CDR3: TGCGCCAGCAGCTTCCCTCGGACTAGCGGGGGCCCCCAAGAGACCCAGTACTTC.

This clonotype was picked up a small number of times. V and J are TRBV9 and TRBJ1-2, with 7 positions matching TRBD1. The trim removed 4 bases at V and 4 bases at J, leaving 10 bases unmatched. In germline, CDR1 is SGDLS, CDR2 YYNGEE. The CDR3 consists of 15 residues. For the CDR3, the DNA is TGTGCCAGCAGCCCCCCCGGGACAGTCAGCTATGGCTACACCTTC. This translates into CASSPPGTVSYGYTF. Variable domain in full (rest from reference TRBV9 and TRBJ1-2): DSGVTQTPKHLITATGQRVTLRCSPRSGDLSVYWYQQSLDQGLQFLIQYYNGEERAKGNILERFSAQQFPDLHSELNLSSLELGDSALYFCASSPPGTVSYGYTFGSGTRLTVV.

V usage is TRBV5-5 and J usage is TRBJ2-3, with D possibly being TRBD2 (7 bases). The V end was cut by 3 bases, the J end by 3 bases, with 17 bases between. The CDR3 length is 16 residues. From germline, CDR1 is SGHKS and CDR2 YYEKEE (reference sequence). This CDR3 reads CASSSTRGGRTDTQYF. CDR3 in DNA: TGTGCCAGCAGCTCTACTAGGGGGGGCCGAACAGATACGCAGTATTTT.